Listed below are T cell receptor beta chains from one sample, sequenced in a study of neurological immune-mediated disorders. TCRdb re-derived calls from the 5' RACE reads in MiXCR, one entry per CDR3 protein. The table shows about 82,000 distinct CDR3 sequences, with around 2.6% occurring only once. Sequencing was done on a sample of PBMCs. These receptors were taken from a woman under 40 with multiple sclerosis. CDR3s include the opening cysteine and the closing phenylalanine or tryptophan.

length: 14; J: TRBJ1-4; V: TRBV11-2; CDR3: CASAPGQANEKLFF
length: 14; J: TRBJ1-1; V: TRBV7-9; CDR3: CASSLTGPIAEAFF
length: 13; J: TRBJ2-5; V: TRBV6-5; CDR3: CASRGSGDETQYF
length: 14; J: TRBJ2-1; V: TRBV20-1; CDR3: CSCEGADSYNEQFF
length: 15; J: TRBJ2-3; V: TRBV5-1; CDR3: CASSPSVGLWATQYF
length: 17; J: TRBJ2-2; V: TRBV20-1; CDR3: CSARDWSSGPNTGELFF
length: 13; J: TRBJ1-1; V: TRBV5-1; CDR3: CASSLNLGTEAFF
length: 15; J: TRBJ2-3; V: TRBV7-2; CDR3: CASSLVGILSDTQYF
length: 15; J: TRBJ2-6; V: TRBV18; CDR3: CASSPISSGANVLTF
length: 16; J: TRBJ1-1; V: TRBV28; CDR3: CASISWPNRGNTEAFF
length: 12; J: TRBJ2-1; V: TRBV20-1; CDR3: CSARSGSNEQFF
length: 17; J: TRBJ2-7; V: TRBV20-1; CDR3: CSAEGGSGRSGRHEQYF
length: 12; J: TRBJ2-5; V: TRBV20-1; CDR3: CSARGPQETQYF
length: 15; J: TRBJ1-6; V: TRBV5-1; CDR3: CASSLGLGSDSPLHF
length: 13; J: TRBJ1-1; V: TRBV7-3; CDR3: CASSLTSNTEAFF
length: 16; J: TRBJ2-7; V: TRBV7-9; CDR3: CASSPGLSGSSYEQYF
length: 18; J: TRBJ2-2; V: TRBV27; CDR3: CASSPRLAGGARTGELFF
length: 20; J: TRBJ2-6; V: TRBV24-1; CDR3: CATSDPTYIGQRAGANVLTF
length: 13; J: TRBJ1-2; V: TRBV7-2; CDR3: CASSKGTGVPTTF
length: 15; J: TRBJ2-1; V: TRBV25-1; CDR3: CASSEAGGPGNEQFF
length: 14; J: TRBJ1-1; V: TRBV5-1; CDR3: CASSPGPTNTEAFF
length: 17; J: TRBJ2-1; V: TRBV4-1; CDR3: CASSQGPIGSNPHEQFF
length: 15; J: TRBJ2-7; V: TRBV7-5; CDR3: CISVPEARDLREQYF
length: 14; J: TRBJ2-1; V: TRBV7-3; CDR3: CASSFSRARGEQFF
length: 15; J: TRBJ2-1; V: TRBV5-1; CDR3: CASSFGGASYNEQFF
length: 16; J: TRBJ2-7; V: TRBV7-3; CDR3: CASSERTGTGAHEQYF
length: 15; J: TRBJ1-1; V: TRBV4-2; CDR3: CASSQALGPATEAFF